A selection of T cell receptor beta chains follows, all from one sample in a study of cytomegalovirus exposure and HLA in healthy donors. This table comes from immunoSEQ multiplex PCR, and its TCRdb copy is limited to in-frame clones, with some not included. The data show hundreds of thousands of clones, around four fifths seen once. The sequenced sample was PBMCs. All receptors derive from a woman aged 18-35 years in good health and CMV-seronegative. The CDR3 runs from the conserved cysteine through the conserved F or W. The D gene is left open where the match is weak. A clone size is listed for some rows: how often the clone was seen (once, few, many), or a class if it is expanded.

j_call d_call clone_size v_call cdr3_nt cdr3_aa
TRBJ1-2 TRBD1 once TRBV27 TGTGCCAGCACCATCCGGGGGAGCCGGACAGGGGGTATCGTAGGGACGCGGGGCTACACCTTC CASTIRGSRTGGIVGTRGYTF
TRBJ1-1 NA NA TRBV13 TGTGCCAGCAGCTTCGAGACAGTGAACACTGAAGCTTTCTTT CASSFETVNTEAFF
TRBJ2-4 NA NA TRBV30 TGTGCCTGGAGGGACGGTCGAGCCAAAAACATTCAGTACTTC CAWRDGRAKNIQYF
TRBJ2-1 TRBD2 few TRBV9 TGTGCCAGCAGCATCGGGACTAGCGGGTCCTACAATGAGCAGTTCTTC CASSIGTSGSYNEQFF
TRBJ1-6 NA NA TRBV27 TGTGCCAGCAGTAGCCATCGGGGGTGGTATAATTCACCCCTCCACTTT CASSSHRGWYNSPLHF
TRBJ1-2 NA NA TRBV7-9 TGTGCCAGCACCCCCGGGGCGGGGTTAGCCTTTTTCGGGGGCTACACCTTC CASTPGAGLAFFGGYTF
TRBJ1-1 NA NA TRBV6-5 TGTGCCAGCAGTTACACAGGGCCGAACACTGAAGCTTTCTTT CASSYTGPNTEAFF
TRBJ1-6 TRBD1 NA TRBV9 TGTGCCAGCAGCGTGGACAGGGGAGGACCCCTCCACTTT CASSVDRGGPLHF
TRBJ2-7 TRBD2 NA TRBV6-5 TGTGCCAGCAGCCTGGAGCGGGGTGTCTCCTACGAGCAGTACTTC CASSLERGVSYEQYF
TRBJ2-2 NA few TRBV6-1 TGTGCCAGCAGTCGACACCCCGGGGAGCTGTTTTTT CASSRHPGELFF
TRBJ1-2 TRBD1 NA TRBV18 TGTGCCAGCTCACAGGACAGGGCATATGGCTACACCTTC CASSQDRAYGYTF
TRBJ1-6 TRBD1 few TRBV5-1 TGCGCCAGCAGCTTAGGACAGGGAGGATTGCCCCTCCACTTT CASSLGQGGLPLHF
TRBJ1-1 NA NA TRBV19 TGTGCCAGTAGTATACTGGGCTTGAGCACTGAAGCTTTCTTT CASSILGLSTEAFF
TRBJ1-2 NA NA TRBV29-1 TGCAGCGTTGGGGAGGGAGGGGAAGCTAACTATGGCTACACCTTC CSVGEGGEANYGYTF
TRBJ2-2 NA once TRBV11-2 TGTGCCAGCAGCTCCGTCCGCACCGGGGAGCTGTTTTTT CASSSVRTGELFF
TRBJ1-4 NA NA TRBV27 TGTGCCAGCAGTTCCCTTACTAATGAAAAACTGTTTTTT CASSSLTNEKLFF
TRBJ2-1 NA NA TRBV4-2 TGTGCCAGCTCCCGGCCTGGACAGAGCTCCTACAATGAGCAGTTCTTC CASSRPGQSSYNEQFF
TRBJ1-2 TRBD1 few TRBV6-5 TGTGCCAGCATGGACAGGGGAAACTATGGCTACACCTTC CASMDRGNYGYTF
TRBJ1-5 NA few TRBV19 TGTGCCAGTAGTGATAAGGGGCCCATGGCCAGCAATCAGCCCCAGCATTTT CASSDKGPMASNQPQHF
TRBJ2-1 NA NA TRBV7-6 TGTGCCAGCAGCTTAGGGGGGCCAGTGGGAAGCTCCTACAATGAGCAGTTCTTC CASSLGGPVGSSYNEQFF
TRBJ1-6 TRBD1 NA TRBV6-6 TGTGCCAGCAGTTACTCGAGGGACAGGGACTCACCCCTCCACTTT CASSYSRDRDSPLHF
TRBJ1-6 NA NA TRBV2 TGTGCCAGCAGTGAAGTGATTTGGGGGCCCGGTTCACCCCTCCACTTT CASSEVIWGPGSPLHF
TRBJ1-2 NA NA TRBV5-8 TGTGCCAGCAGCTTGTTCAGGAACCTTAACTATGGCTACACCTTC CASSLFRNLNYGYTF